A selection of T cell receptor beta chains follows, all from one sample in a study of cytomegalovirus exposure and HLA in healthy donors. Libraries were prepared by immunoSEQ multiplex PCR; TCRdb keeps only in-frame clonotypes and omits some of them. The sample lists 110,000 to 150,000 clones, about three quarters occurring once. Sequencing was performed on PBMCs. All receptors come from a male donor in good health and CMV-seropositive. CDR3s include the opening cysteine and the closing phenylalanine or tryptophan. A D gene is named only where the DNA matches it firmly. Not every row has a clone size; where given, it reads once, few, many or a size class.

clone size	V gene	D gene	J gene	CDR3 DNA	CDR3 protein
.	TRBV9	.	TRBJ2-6	TGTGCCAGCAAAGGCAGCGATAACTCTGGGGCCAACGTCCTGACTTTC	CASKGSDNSGANVLTF
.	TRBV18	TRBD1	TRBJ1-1	TGTGCCAGCTCACCGGGACAGGGAAGAGACACTGAAGCTTTCTTT	CASSPGQGRDTEAFF
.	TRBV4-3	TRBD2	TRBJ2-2	TGCGCCAGCAGCAAGAAGCTAGCGGGCCTAGGGGACGGGGAGCTGTTTTTT	CASSKKLAGLGDGELFF
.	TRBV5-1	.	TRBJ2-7	TGCGCCAGCAGCTTGGTCGCAGGGGCGTACGAGCAGTACTTC	CASSLVAGAYEQYF
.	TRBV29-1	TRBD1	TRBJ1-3	TGCAGCGCTAGGACAGGCCGCCGTGGGGGAAACACCATATATTTT	CSARTGRRGGNTIYF
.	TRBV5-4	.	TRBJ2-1	TGTGCCAGCAGCTCCGGAAGACTTAGCTCCTACAATGAGCAGTTCTTC	CASSSGRLSSYNEQFF
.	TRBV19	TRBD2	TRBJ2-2	TGTGCCAGGATCACTAGCGGGAGTGTGTACACCGGGGAGCTGTTTTTT	CARITSGSVYTGELFF
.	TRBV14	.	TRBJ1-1	TGTGCCAGCAGCCAAGCTTTCACCAGTTACACTGAAGCTTTCTTT	CASSQAFTSYTEAFF
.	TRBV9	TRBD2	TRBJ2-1	TGTGCCAGCAGCGCCCGAGGAAGCGGGGGGGGTGAGCAGTTCTTC	CASSARGSGGGEQFF
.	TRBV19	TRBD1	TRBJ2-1	TGTGCCAGTAGTAGGGACAGGGAGTCCTACAATGAGCAGTTCTTC	CASSRDRESYNEQFF
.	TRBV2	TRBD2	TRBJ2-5	TGTGCCAGCAGCCCCCAGCGGGAGGCCCGAGAGACCCAGTACTTC	CASSPQREARETQYF
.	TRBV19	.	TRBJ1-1	TGTGCCAGTAGAGATGGGACACGGGGACCCTTGGGCACTGAAGCTTTCTTT	CASRDGTRGPLGTEAFF
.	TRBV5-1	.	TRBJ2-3	TGCGCCAGCAGTCTTCAAAACAGGGCAGATACGCAGTATTTT	CASSLQNRADTQYF
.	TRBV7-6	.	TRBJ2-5	TGTGCCAGCACCCCTTTAGGGGGTGAGACCCAGTACTTC	CASTPLGGETQYF
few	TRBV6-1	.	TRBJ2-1	TGTGCCAGCAGTCTCACAGGGACCTACAATGAGCAGTTCTTC	CASSLTGTYNEQFF
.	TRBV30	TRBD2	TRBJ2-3	TGTGCCTGGAACTTAGGACTAGGGGCAGATACGCAGTATTTT	CAWNLGLGADTQYF
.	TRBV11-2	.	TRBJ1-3	TGTGCCAGCAGCCCAGATAACGGAAACACCATATATTTT	CASSPDNGNTIYF
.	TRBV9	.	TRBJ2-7	TGTGCCAGCAGCGTAGGGACAGTCGCCTACGAGCAGTACTTC	CASSVGTVAYEQYF
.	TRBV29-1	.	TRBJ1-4	TGCAGCGTCGAGGCGGCAACTAATGAAAAACTGTTTTTT	CSVEAATNEKLFF
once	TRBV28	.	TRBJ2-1	TGTGCCAGCAGTTTAACGCAGGTTTACAATGAGCAGTTCTTC	CASSLTQVYNEQFF
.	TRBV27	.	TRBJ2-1	TGTGCCAGCGGTCGGTTTGAGCAGTTCTTC	CASGRFEQFF
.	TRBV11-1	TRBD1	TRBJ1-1	TGTGCCAGCAGCCCCAGGGGGCGATACGAAGCTTTCTTT	CASSPRGRYEAFF
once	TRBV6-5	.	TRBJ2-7	TGTGCCAGCAGTTACGCGGGACAGCGGACCTACGAGCAGTACTTC	CASSYAGQRTYEQYF
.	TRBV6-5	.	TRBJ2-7	TGTGCCAGCAGCATCAGAGCGGAGACCTACGAGCAGTACTTC	CASSIRAETYEQYF
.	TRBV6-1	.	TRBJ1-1	TGTGCCAGCAGCCGGAACACTGAAGCTTTCTTT	CASSRNTEAFF
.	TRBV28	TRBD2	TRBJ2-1	TGTGCCAGCGCAGCAAACAGGGGGGCTAGCGGGAGGTTTGGTGTAAACGAGCAGTTCTTC	CASAANRGASGRFGVNEQFF